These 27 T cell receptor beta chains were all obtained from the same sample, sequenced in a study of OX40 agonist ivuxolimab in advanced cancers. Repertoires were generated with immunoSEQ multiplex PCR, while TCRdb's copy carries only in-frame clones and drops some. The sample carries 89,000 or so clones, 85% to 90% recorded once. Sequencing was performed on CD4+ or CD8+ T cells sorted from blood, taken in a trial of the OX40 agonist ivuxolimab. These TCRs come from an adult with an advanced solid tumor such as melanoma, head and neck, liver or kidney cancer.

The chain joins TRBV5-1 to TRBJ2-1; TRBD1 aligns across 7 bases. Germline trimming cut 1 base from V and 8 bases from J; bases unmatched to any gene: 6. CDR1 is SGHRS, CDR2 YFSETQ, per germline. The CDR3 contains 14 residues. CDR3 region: CASSLQTGIDEQFF. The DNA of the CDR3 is TGCGCCAGCAGCTTGCAGACAGGGATCGATGAGCAGTTCTTC.

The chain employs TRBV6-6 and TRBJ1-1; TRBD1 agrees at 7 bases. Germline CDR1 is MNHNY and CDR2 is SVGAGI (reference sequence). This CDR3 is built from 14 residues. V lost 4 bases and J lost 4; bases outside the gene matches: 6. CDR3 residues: CASSSQGGPTEAFF. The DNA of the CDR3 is TGTGCCAGCAGTTCTCAGGGGGGTCCCACTGAAGCTTTCTTT.

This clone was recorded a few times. This chain's CDR3 is CASSQYTNTEAFF. The DNA of the CDR3 is TGTGCCAGCAGTCAGTATACCAACACTGAAGCTTTCTTT. The chain employs TRBV25-1 and TRBJ1-1; no reliable D call. CDR3 length: 13 amino acids. Germline lookup yields CDR1 MGHDK and CDR2 SYGVNS. Between the trimmed V and J ends, which lost 5 bases and 2 bases, there was a span of 9 bases.

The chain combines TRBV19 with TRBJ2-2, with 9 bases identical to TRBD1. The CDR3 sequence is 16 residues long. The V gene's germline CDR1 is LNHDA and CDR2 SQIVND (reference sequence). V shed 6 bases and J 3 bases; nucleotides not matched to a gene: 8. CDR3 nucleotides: TGTGCCAGTAGGCCCAACAGGGGGCGCGACACCGGGGAGCTGTTTTTT. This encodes CASRPNRGRDTGELFF.

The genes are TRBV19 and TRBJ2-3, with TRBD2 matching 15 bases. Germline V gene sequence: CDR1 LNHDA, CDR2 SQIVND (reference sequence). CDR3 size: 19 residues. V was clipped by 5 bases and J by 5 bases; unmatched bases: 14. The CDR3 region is CASSPRQHGTSGRRDTQYF. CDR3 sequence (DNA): TGTGCCAGTAGTCCGCGTCAACACGGGACTAGCGGGAGGAGAGATACGCAGTATTTT.

As DNA, the CDR3 is TGTGCCAGCGACAATGGGGGCACTCGACGACGGAATCAGCCCCAGCATTTT. This codes for CASDNGGTRRRNQPQHF. This chain joins TRBV28 and TRBJ1-5; D might be TRBD1 (6 bases). Germline loops: CDR1 MDHEN, CDR2 SYDVKM. There are 17 residues in the CDR3. Trimming removed 8 bases at V and 4 bases at J, with 24 bases between.

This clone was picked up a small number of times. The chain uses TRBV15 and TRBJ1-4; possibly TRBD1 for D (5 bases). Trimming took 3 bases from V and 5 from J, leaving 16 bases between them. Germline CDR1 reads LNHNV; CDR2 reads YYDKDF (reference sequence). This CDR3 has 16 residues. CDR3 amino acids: CATSRGGTVQNEKLFF. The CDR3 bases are TGTGCCACCAGCAGGGGGGGAACCGTACAGAATGAAAAACTGTTTTTT.

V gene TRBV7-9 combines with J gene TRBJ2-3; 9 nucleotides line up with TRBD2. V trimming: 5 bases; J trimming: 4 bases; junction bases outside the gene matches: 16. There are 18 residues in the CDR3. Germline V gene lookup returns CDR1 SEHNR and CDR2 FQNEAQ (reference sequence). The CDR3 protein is CASSVGLAGLQWADTQYF. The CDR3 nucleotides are TGTGCCAGCAGCGTGGGGCTAGCGGGACTACAGTGGGCAGATACGCAGTATTTT.

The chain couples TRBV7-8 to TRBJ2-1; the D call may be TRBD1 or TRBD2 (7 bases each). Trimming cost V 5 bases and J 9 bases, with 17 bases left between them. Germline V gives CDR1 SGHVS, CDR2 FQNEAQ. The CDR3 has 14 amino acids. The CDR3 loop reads CASSPGGEIGEQFF. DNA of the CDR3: TGTGCCAGCAGCCCAGGGGGGGAAATAGGTGAGCAGTTCTTC.

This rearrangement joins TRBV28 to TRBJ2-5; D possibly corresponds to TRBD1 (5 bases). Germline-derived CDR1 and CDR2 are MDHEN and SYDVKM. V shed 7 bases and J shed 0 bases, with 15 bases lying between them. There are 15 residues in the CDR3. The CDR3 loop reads CASTRGSGNQETQYF. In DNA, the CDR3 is TGTGCCAGCACTAGAGGTTCAGGGAACCAAGAGACCCAGTACTTC.

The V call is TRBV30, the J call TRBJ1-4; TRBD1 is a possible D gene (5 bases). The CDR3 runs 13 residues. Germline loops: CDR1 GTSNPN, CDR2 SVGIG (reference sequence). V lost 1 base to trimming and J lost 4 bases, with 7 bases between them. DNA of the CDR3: TGTGCCTGGAGTGCAGGGATTAATGAAAAACTGTTTTTT. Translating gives CAWSAGINEKLFF.

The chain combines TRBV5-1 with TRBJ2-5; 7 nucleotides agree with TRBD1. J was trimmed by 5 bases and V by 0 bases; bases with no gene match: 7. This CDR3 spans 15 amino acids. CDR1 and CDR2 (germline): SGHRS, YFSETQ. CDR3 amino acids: CASSLEGQSQETQYF. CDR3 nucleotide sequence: TGCGCCAGCAGCTTGGAGGGACAGAGTCAGGAGACCCAGTACTTC.

The CDR3 sequence: CAISEPQAARETQYF. As DNA, the CDR3 is TGTGCCATCAGTGAGCCCCAGGCAGCTCGGGAGACCCAGTACTTC. The chain carries TRBV10-3 and TRBJ2-5; D is unresolved. Per the germline V gene, CDR1 is ENHRY and CDR2 is SYGVKD. The CDR3 sequence is 15 residues long. V was clipped by 2 bases and J by 5 bases, with 15 bases between them.

In DNA, the CDR3 is TGTGCCAGTAGTAGTTGGGAATTGGTTGAGCAGTTCTTC. It encodes CASSSWELVEQFF. This chain links TRBV19 with TRBJ2-1; unclear D gene. V lost 4 bases and J 9 bases, leaving 13 bases between the germline ends. In germline, CDR1 is LNHDA, CDR2 SQIVND (reference sequence). The CDR3 is 13 amino acids.

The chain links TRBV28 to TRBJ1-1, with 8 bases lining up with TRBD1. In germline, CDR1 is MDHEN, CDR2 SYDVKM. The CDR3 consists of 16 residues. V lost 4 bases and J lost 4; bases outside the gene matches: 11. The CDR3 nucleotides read TGTGCCAGCAGTTACCCCAGGGGGCCTAAGGGCACTGAAGCTTTCTTT. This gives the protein CASSYPRGPKGTEAFF.

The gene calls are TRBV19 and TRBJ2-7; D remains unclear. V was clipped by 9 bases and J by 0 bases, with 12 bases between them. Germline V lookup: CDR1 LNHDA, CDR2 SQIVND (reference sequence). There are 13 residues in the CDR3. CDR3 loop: CASRTGSSYEQYF. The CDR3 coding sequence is TGTGCCAGCCGTACTGGCAGCTCCTACGAGCAGTACTTC.

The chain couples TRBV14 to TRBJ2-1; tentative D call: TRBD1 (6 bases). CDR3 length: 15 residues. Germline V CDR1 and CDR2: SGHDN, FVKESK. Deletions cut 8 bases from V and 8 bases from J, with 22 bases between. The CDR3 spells CASANRDTKRDEQFF. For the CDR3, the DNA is TGTGCCAGCGCGAACCGGGACACAAAACGGGATGAGCAGTTCTTC.

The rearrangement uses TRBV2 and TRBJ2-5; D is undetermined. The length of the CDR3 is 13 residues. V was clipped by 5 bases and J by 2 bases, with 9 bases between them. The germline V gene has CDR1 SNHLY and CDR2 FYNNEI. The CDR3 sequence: CASSRNLQETQYF. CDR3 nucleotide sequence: TGTGCCAGCAGTCGGAACTTACAAGAGACCCAGTACTTC.

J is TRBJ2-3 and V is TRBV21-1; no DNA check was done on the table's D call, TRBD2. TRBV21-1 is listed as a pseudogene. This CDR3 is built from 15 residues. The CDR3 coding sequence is TGTGCCAGCAGCAAAGGTTGCGGAGTGACAGATACGCAGTATTTT. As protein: CASSKGCGVTDTQYF.

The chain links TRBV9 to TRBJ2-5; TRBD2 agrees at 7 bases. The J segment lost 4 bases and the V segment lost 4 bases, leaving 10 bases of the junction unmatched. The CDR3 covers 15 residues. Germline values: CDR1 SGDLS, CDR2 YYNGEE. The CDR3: CASSRSGIRGETQYF. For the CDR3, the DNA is TGTGCCAGCAGCAGGAGCGGGATACGGGGAGAGACCCAGTACTTC.

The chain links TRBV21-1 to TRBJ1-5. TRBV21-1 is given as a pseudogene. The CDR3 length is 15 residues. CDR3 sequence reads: CASSKEGGGNQPQHF. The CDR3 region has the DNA TGTGCCAGCAGCAAAGAAGGAGGGGGCAATCAGCCCCAGCATTTT.

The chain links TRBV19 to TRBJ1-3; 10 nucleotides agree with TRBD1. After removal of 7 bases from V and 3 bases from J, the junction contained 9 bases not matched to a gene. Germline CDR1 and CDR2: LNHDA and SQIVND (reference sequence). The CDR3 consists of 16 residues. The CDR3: CASTTTGTGVGNTIYF. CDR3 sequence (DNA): TGTGCCAGTACCACGACCGGGACAGGGGTTGGAAACACCATATATTTT.

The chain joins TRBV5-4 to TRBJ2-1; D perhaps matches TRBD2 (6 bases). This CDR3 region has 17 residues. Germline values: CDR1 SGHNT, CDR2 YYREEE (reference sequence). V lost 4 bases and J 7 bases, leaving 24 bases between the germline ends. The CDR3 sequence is CASSRSATSQGKNEQFF. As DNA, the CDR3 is TGTGCCAGCAGCCGCTCCGCTACTAGCCAAGGAAAAAATGAGCAGTTCTTC.

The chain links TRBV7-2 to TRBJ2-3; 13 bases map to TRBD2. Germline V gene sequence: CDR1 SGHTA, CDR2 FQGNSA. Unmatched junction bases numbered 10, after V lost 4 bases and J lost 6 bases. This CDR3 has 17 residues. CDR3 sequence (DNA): TGTGCCAGCAGCTCCCTAACTAGCGGGAGGGAAGGTGATACGCAGTATTTT. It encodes CASSSLTSGREGDTQYF.

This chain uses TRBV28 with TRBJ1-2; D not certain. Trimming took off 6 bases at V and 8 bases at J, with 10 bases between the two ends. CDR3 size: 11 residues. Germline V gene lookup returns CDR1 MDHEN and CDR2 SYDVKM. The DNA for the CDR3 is TGTGCCAGCAGCAACCCCCTCGGCTACACCTTC. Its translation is CASSNPLGYTF.

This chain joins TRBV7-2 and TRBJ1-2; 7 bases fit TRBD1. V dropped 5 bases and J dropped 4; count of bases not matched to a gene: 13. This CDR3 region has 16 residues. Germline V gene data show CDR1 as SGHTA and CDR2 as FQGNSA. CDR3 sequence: CASSPTGLDRTYGYTF. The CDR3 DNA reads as TGTGCCAGCAGCCCTACCGGCCTGGACAGGACCTATGGCTACACCTTC.

CDR3 region: CASNLQGVRETQYF. The DNA of the CDR3 is TGCGCCAGCAATCTCCAGGGAGTACGGGAGACCCAGTACTTC. The chain recombines TRBV5-1 with TRBJ2-5, with D perhaps given as TRBD1 or TRBD2 (5 bases each). The CDR3 loop spans 14 amino acids. Germline V gene data show CDR1 as SGHRS and CDR2 as YFSETQ. Trimming stripped 6 bases from V and 5 bases from J, with 17 bases between.